Listed here are 21 T cell receptor beta chains from one sample, sequenced in a study of T cell responses to AZD1222 COVID-19 vaccine. This table comes from immunoSEQ multiplex PCR, and its TCRdb copy is limited to in-frame clones, with some not included. The sample lists under 60,000 clones, roughly 90% seen once, with about 5.4% in the top ten. The starting material was peripheral blood, obtained 28 days after the second AZD1222 dose. Source of these receptors: an adult who received the AZD1222 COVID-19 vaccine.

V is TRBV27 and J is TRBJ2-7; 10 bases agree with TRBD1. The V gene end was trimmed by 6 bases and the J gene end by 7 bases; junction bases not matched to a gene: 9. Looked up from germline, CDR1 is MNHEY and CDR2 is SMNVEV (reference sequence). The CDR3 is made up of 14 amino acids. The CDR3 region is CASSTRQGAREQYF. CDR3 nucleotide sequence: TGTGCCAGCAGCACAAGACAGGGGGCGCGTGAGCAGTACTTC.

This rearrangement joins TRBV28 to TRBJ1-1; D may be TRBD1 (5 bases). The CDR3 has 16 residues. Germline-derived CDR1 and CDR2 are MDHEN and SYDVKM. Trimming removed 3 bases from V and 1 base from J, with 15 bases in between. CDR3 sequence: CASSFGWGGRNTEAFF. The CDR3 DNA reads TGTGCCAGCAGTTTTGGTTGGGGGGGGAGGAACACTGAAGCTTTCTTT. The full variable domain, with the rest looked up from reference TRBV28 and TRBJ1-1, is DVKVTQSSRYLVKRTGEKVFLECVQDMDHENMFWYRQDPGLGLRLIYFSYDVKMKEKGDIPEGYSVSREKKERFSLILESASTNQTSMYLCASSFGWGGRNTEAFFGQGTRLTVV.

V usage is TRBV6-1 and J usage is TRBJ1-2; D is unclear. Trimming stripped 2 bases from V and 4 bases from J, with 5 bases between. Germline loops: CDR1 MNHNS, CDR2 SASEGT. The CDR3 runs 12 residues. CDR3 bases: TGTGCCAGCAGTGAATTTGGCTATGGCTACACCTTC. This encodes CASSEFGYGYTF.

The chain recombines TRBV27 with TRBJ2-7; perhaps TRBD1 as D (6 bases). The ends were cut back, 5 bases at V and 2 bases at J, with 10 bases in the middle. The V gene's germline CDR1 is MNHEY and CDR2 SMNVEV (reference sequence). The CDR3 consists of 13 residues. The CDR3 sequence is CASSPTGPYEQYF. CDR3 nucleotide sequence: TGTGCCAGCAGTCCGACAGGACCCTACGAGCAGTACTTC.

The V call is TRBV4-2, the J call TRBJ2-3, with no clear D. Germline lookup yields CDR1 LGHNA and CDR2 YNFKEQ. Trimming took off 1 base at V and 5 bases at J, with 4 bases between the two ends. The CDR3 length is 12 residues. The CDR3, as DNA: TGTGCCAGCAGCCAAGCAGGAGATACGCAGTATTTT. Translation: CASSQAGDTQYF.

The rearrangement links TRBV5-1 to TRBJ1-1, with D possibly TRBD1 on 5 matching bases. CDR1 SGHRS and CDR2 YFSETQ come from the germline V gene. The CDR3 length is 14 residues. Trimming left V 2 bases short and J 0 bases short, with 8 bases between. The CDR3 DNA reads as TGCGCCAGCAGCTTCGGACACCTGAACACTGAAGCTTTCTTT. It specifies CASSFGHLNTEAFF.

The V and J genes are TRBV5-1 and TRBJ2-5; D is perhaps TRBD2 (6 bases). The length of the CDR3 is 14 residues. V lost 2 bases and J lost 5, with 13 bases in between. Germline loops: CDR1 SGHRS, CDR2 YFSETQ. The CDR3 loop reads CASSFGGEGETQYF. CDR3 coding DNA: TGCGCCAGCAGCTTCGGCGGGGAAGGGGAGACCCAGTACTTC.

V gene TRBV10-3 combines with J gene TRBJ2-1; a possible D gene is TRBD2 (7 bases). Germline V gene data show CDR1 as ENHRY and CDR2 as SYGVKD. This CDR3 region has 11 residues. V lost 11 bases and J lost 7, with 12 bases in between. The CDR3 DNA follows: TGTGCCGGGGGGGGCGTAAATGAGCAGTTCTTC. This encodes CAGGGVNEQFF.

This clone was counted between two and nine times. The V gene is TRBV6-1, the J gene TRBJ2-1, with 11 bases fitting TRBD2. After removal of 2 bases from V and 3 bases from J, the junction contained 0 bases not matched to a gene. Germline V gene sequence: CDR1 MNHNS, CDR2 SASEGT. The CDR3 is 15 amino acids. The DNA for the CDR3 is TGTGCCAGCAGTGAACTAGCGGGGGGCTACAATGAGCAGTTCTTC. It encodes CASSELAGGYNEQFF.

The chain joins TRBV19 to TRBJ2-7; TRBD2 aligns across 10 bases. Germline V lookup: CDR1 LNHDA, CDR2 SQIVND (reference sequence). Trimming took 4 bases from V and 3 from J; bases not matched to a gene: 6. This CDR3 contains 15 residues. For the CDR3, the DNA is TGTGCCAGTAGTAGAGCGGGGGGGCCGAGCTACGAGCAGTACTTC. Its protein is CASSRAGGPSYEQYF.

Only a few counts were recorded for this clone. The V call is TRBV6-5, the J call TRBJ1-4; D perhaps matches TRBD1 (6 bases). With 6 bases removed from V and 3 bases from J, the gap between germline ends came to 11 bases. Germline V gene sequence: CDR1 MNHEY, CDR2 SVGAGI. This CDR3 contains 14 residues. The chain's CDR3 is CASSGGPANEKLFF. In DNA form, the CDR3 reads TGTGCCAGCAGCGGGGGGCCGGCTAATGAAAAACTGTTTTTT.

The CDR3 is CASSARTNTGELFF. The CDR3 coding sequence is TGTGCCAGCAGCGCCCGGACGAACACCGGGGAGCTGTTTTTT. This sequence joins TRBV9 and TRBJ2-2, with D unclear. The CDR3 is made up of 14 amino acids. In germline, CDR1 is SGDLS, CDR2 YYNGEE. The V end was cut by 3 bases, the J end by 0 bases, with 6 bases between.

CDR3 nucleotide sequence: TGTGCCAGCAGCCAACGTCAGGGCGTTGAAAAACTGTTTTTT. This translates into CASSQRQGVEKLFF. The rearrangement uses TRBV3-1 (or the pseudogene TRBV3-2) and TRBJ1-4; the D gene is possibly TRBD1 (5 bases). Germline V gene lookup returns CDR1 LGHDT and CDR2 YNNKEL (reference sequence). The V and J ends lost 2 bases and 7 bases respectively, with 11 bases between them. CDR3 length equals 14 residues.

The chain carries TRBV6-2 or TRBV6-3 and TRBJ1-5; D uncertain. Trimming pared 2 bases from V and 5 bases from J, leaving 4 bases between. There are 12 residues in the CDR3. Germline values: CDR1 MNHEY, CDR2 SVGEGT. CDR3 region: CASSYVDQPQHF. The CDR3 region has the DNA TGTGCCAGCAGTTACGTTGATCAGCCCCAGCATTTT.

The chain has TRBV5-1 and TRBJ2-7, with no clear D. V was cut by 2 bases and J by 6 bases, with 18 bases left in between. Germline CDR1 SGHRS, CDR2 YFSETQ. CDR3 length equals 15 residues. CDR3 DNA sequence: TGCGCCAGCAGCTTAACCAATTCACTACGTAGCGAGCAGTACTTC. Protein sequence: CASSLTNSLRSEQYF.

The chain employs TRBV10-2 and TRBJ1-3; no firm D call. Germline V CDR1 and CDR2: WSHSY, SAAADI. This CDR3 comprises 13 residues. Between the trimmed V and J ends, which lost 5 bases and 2 bases, there was a span of 7 bases. Here the CDR3 DNA reads TGCGCCAGCAGTCCCACTACTGGAAACACCATATATTTT. The encoded protein is CASSPTTGNTIYF.

This clone was found a few times. The chain carries TRBV19 and TRBJ2-6, with no clear D. Germline-derived CDR1 and CDR2 are LNHDA and SQIVND (reference sequence). The CDR3 covers 14 residues. Trimming took 4 bases from V and 0 from J, leaving 4 bases between them. CDR3 in DNA: TGTGCCAGTAGTAAAGCCTCTGGGGCCAACGTCCTGACTTTC. Its protein product is CASSKASGANVLTF.

The rearrangement links TRBV4-1 to TRBJ2-1; D is unclear. The CDR3 covers 15 residues. The germline gives CDR1 MGHRA, CDR2 YSYEKL. V was cut by 4 bases and J by 6 bases, with 16 bases left in between. The CDR3 reads CASSPGTGPFNEQFF. As DNA, the CDR3 is TGCGCCAGCAGCCCAGGCACTGGGCCGTTCAATGAGCAGTTCTTC.

This chain joins TRBV2 and TRBJ1-3; TRBD1 matches 9 bases. The trim removed 6 bases at V and 2 bases at J, leaving 11 bases unmatched. This CDR3 has 17 amino acids. The V gene's germline CDR1 is SNHLY and CDR2 FYNNEI. As DNA, the CDR3 is TGTGCCAGCAGAGCCACAGGGGGCCGATCAACTGGAAACACCATATATTTT. Its translation: CASRATGGRSTGNTIYF.

The rearrangement links TRBV28 to TRBJ1-4; D call uncertain. The CDR3 has 15 amino acids. Germline assignment: CDR1 MDHEN and CDR2 SYDVKM. Trimming left V 3 bases short and J 5 bases short, with 13 bases between. CDR3 protein: CASSLGIRANEKLFF. CDR3 coding DNA: TGTGCCAGCAGTTTGGGCATACGGGCAAATGAAAAACTGTTTTTT.

This chain connects TRBV20-1 to TRBJ2-3; D is unclear. Germline V gives CDR1 DFQATT, CDR2 SNEGSKA (reference sequence). With 5 bases removed from V and 5 bases from J, the gap between germline ends came to 8 bases. CDR3 length equals 11 residues. As DNA, the CDR3 is TGCAGTGCTGCTCGTCAAGATACGCAGTATTTT. Amino acid sequence: CSAARQDTQYF.